One sample yielded the 10 T cell receptor beta chains listed below, sequenced in a study of T cell changes during pregnancy in multiple sclerosis. Profiled with immunoSEQ multiplex PCR; TCRdb holds only in-frame clones, not every one. In the table there are 75,000 to 80,000 clones, 90% to 95% of which are singletons. The sample here was peripheral blood, taken after pregnancy. These receptors originate from a female donor in good health, enrolled as a control in a pregnancy study.

The chain recombines TRBV18 with TRBJ1-1; TRBD1 matches at 12 bases. The CDR3 length is 14 residues. The germline V gene has CDR1 KGHSH and CDR2 LQKENI. V shed 3 bases and J 10 bases; nucleotides not matched to a gene: 6. The CDR3 DNA reads as TGTGCCAGCTCACCGCCGGGACAGGGGGCAAGAGCTTTCTTT. The encoded protein is CASSPPGQGARAFF. The complete variable domain, with remaining parts taken from reference TRBV18 and TRBJ1-1, reads NAGVMQNPRHLVRRRGQEARLRCSPMKGHSHVYWYRQLPEEGLKFMVYLQKENIIDESGMPKERFSAEFPKEGPSILRIQQVVRGDSAAYFCASSPPGQGARAFFGQGTRLTVV.

The chain uses TRBV18 and TRBJ2-1; tentative D call: TRBD2 (5 bases). Germline lookup yields CDR1 KGHSH and CDR2 LQKENI. The CDR3 covers 13 residues. V was cut by 2 bases and J by 3 bases, with 5 bases left in between. The CDR3 nucleotides are TGTGCCAGCTCACCAGGGAGCTACAATGAGCAGTTCTTC. Its translation is CASSPGSYNEQFF. Looking up the rest from reference TRBV18 and TRBJ2-1 gives the full variable domain: NAGVMQNPRHLVRRRGQEARLRCSPMKGHSHVYWYRQLPEEGLKFMVYLQKENIIDESGMPKERFSAEFPKEGPSILRIQQVVRGDSAAYFCASSPGSYNEQFFGPGTRLTVL.

The V call is TRBV28, the J call TRBJ1-2; 7 nucleotides line up with TRBD1. V trimming: 2 bases; J trimming: 2 bases; junction bases outside the gene matches: 5. The CDR3 covers 15 residues. From germline, CDR1 is MDHEN and CDR2 SYDVKM. The DNA for the CDR3 is TGTGCCAGCAGTTTAGTGAGCAGGGGGAACTATGGCTACACCTTC. It is translated as CASSLVSRGNYGYTF.

In its sample, this clone was seen many times. The chain joins TRBV12-2 to TRBJ2-3; the DNA was not used to check the table's D call, TRBD2. TRBV12-2 is recorded as a pseudogene. The CDR3 has 15 amino acids. This CDR3 reads CASRVTSIGTDTQYF. CDR3 sequence (DNA): TGTGCAAGTCGCGTGACTAGTATAGGCACAGATACGCAGTATTTT.

This chain links TRBV7-8 with TRBJ2-3, with 7 bases matching TRBD2. J gave up 5 bases and V 8 bases, and 10 bases lay outside the gene matches. CDR1 SGHVS and CDR2 FQNEAQ come from the germline V gene. The length of the CDR3 is 14 residues. The CDR3 DNA sequence: TGTGCCAGCGGGGGGGTGGGTGTGAGAGATACGCAGTATTTT. Amino acid sequence: CASGGVGVRDTQYF.

The chain uses TRBV4-2 and TRBJ2-1, with 10 bases aligning to TRBD2. There are 15 residues in the CDR3. The junction had 4 bases not matched to a gene; V was cut back by 4 bases and J by 4 bases. Germline values: CDR1 LGHNA, CDR2 YNFKEQ. The CDR3 sequence: CASSLSLAGYNEQFF. The DNA for the CDR3 is TGTGCCAGCAGCCTTTCACTAGCGGGGTACAATGAGCAGTTCTTC.

The chain carries TRBV2 and TRBJ1-4, with D unresolved. The CDR3 totals 13 residues. Per the germline V gene, CDR1 is SNHLY and CDR2 is FYNNEI. The V and J ends lost 8 bases and 6 bases respectively, with 13 bases between them. The CDR3: CASLRGSDEKLFF. CDR3 sequence (DNA): TGTGCCAGCCTTCGAGGGTCGGATGAAAAACTGTTTTTT.

The chain employs TRBV7-3 and TRBJ2-1, with 7 bases that match TRBD2. V dropped 3 bases and J dropped 9; count of bases not matched to a gene: 11. CDR1 SGHTA and CDR2 FQGTGA come from the germline V gene. CDR3 length: 15 amino acids. CDR3 sequence (DNA): TGTGCCAGCAGCTTTACCGGGGGAGGGGTGGCTGAGCAGTTCTTC. Its translation: CASSFTGGGVAEQFF.

V and J are TRBV7-2 and TRBJ2-1; the D gene is possibly TRBD1 (7 bases). Trimming pared 6 bases from V and 9 bases from J, leaving 24 bases between. The CDR3 is 16 residues long. Germline CDR1 is SGHTA and CDR2 is FQGNSA. For the CDR3, the DNA is TGTGCCAGCAGACCCAGGGGGGCTCCTCCGTGGAGTGAGCAGTTCTTC. Amino acid sequence: CASRPRGAPPWSEQFF.

This CDR3 is CASSQDNLAGVTDTQYF. CDR3 coding DNA: TGCGCCAGCAGCCAAGATAACCTAGCGGGGGTGACAGATACGCAGTATTTT. The chain carries TRBV4-1 and TRBJ2-3; 10 positions match TRBD2. This CDR3 is built from 17 residues. V was clipped by 0 bases and J by 3 bases; unmatched bases: 6. Germline-derived CDR1 and CDR2 are MGHRA and YSYEKL.